This is a list of T cell receptor beta chains from one sample in a study of blood T cell repertoires in COVID-19. TCRdb keeps only in-frame clones here, not all; method: immunoSEQ multiplex PCR. This sample has under 300,000 clones, with less than 90% found just once. The source material was peripheral blood. These TCRs come from a human donor in a cohort sampled during active COVID-19. CDR3s include the opening cysteine and the closing phenylalanine or tryptophan. Clone size is shown for a subset of rows, as once, few, many or a class of expanded clone.

v_call clone_size cdr3_aa
TRBV9 - CASSVDSGRALGEQFF
TRBV7-9 - CASSPGTASTDTQYF
TRBV7-9 - CASSTAVGASGNTIYF
TRBV3-1/TRBV3-2 - CASSQLNTLGQYF
TRBV19 once CASSIGGAYEQYF
TRBV18 - CASSPPKAQETQYF
TRBV29-1 - CSVGGLASYNEQFF
TRBV7-2 - CASSLMGQGLHF
TRBV6-1 - CASSDTQGGVYEQYF
TRBV7-8 - CASSPSSGSGPLAYEQYF
TRBV5-5 - CASSPVRTGSTEAFF
TRBV4-1 once CASRYRGDYEAFF
TRBV9 many CASSVVASGRGGEFF
TRBV3-1/TRBV3-2 - CASSPDRNSPLHF
TRBV15 - CATSRDFDRGTEAFF
TRBV24-1 - CATSAASPLAGGVETQYF
TRBV3-1/TRBV3-2 - CASSQGGNRGNGYTF
TRBV7-9 few CASSGMVQITGKDSYTF
TRBV19 - CASSPGTAANTGELFF
TRBV6-4 - CASSESQTNYEQYF
TRBV29-1 - CSVTLDSDEQFF
TRBV28 - CASFQVNYGYTF
TRBV9 once CASSPRGGNEKLFF
TRBV7-9 - CASSRTGIGEQYF
TRBV27 - CASSLSAPGQGPYEQYF
TRBV11-3 - CASSLSLGPGELFF
TRBV12-3/TRBV12-4 - CASSFTRGGAFF
TRBV19 - CASSSPPLGGTGQPQHF
TRBV7-2 - CASSWASGSYEQYF
TRBV5-1 - CASSLAGTGAYEQYF
TRBV7-2 - CASSQDRLGANVLTF
TRBV27 - CASSLAPASYEQYF
TRBV12-3/TRBV12-4 - CASRAYNEQFF
TRBV29-1 - CSLILAGGNEQFF
TRBV9 - CASSVSSNAEAFF
TRBV15 few CATSLKRGYEQYF
TRBV6-2/TRBV6-3 - CASSYGSAGGRETQYF
TRBV3-1/TRBV3-2 - CASSQSNLVLNTEAFF
TRBV27 - CASSLFLEEDEQFF
TRBV5-1 - CASSIGTSGYYEQYF
TRBV27 - CASSPRTGVVYGYTF
TRBV18 - CASSPRQTSGANVLTF
TRBV5-1 - CASSLGAAGYTDTQYF
TRBV7-8 - CASSLEPGRNEQFF
TRBV18 - CASSPAADSTQYF
TRBV21-1 - CASSGGTGVPSGQPQHF
TRBV19 - CASSTSGLVSNQPQHF
TRBV19 - CASNQRDIGYTF
TRBV10-3 - CAISESRTSRGDTQYF
TRBV6-5 - CATLGQLQETQYF